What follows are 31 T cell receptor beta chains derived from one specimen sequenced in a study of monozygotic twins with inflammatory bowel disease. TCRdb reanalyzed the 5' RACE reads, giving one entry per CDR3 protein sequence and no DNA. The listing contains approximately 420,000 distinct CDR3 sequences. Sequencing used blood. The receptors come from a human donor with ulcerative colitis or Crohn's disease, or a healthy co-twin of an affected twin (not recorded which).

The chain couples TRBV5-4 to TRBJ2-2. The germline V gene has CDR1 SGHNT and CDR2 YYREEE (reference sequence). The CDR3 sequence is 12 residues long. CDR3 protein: CASSLEGRVLFF.

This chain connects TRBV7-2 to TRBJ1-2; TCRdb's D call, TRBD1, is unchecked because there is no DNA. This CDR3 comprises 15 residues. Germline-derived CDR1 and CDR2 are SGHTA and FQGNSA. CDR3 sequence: CASSFQDRGDYGYTF. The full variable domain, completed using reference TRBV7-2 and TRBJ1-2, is GAGVSQSPSNKVTEKGKDVELRCDPISGHTALYWYRQSLGQGLEFLIYFQGNSAPDKSGLPSDRFSAERTGGSVSTLTIQRTQQEDSAVYLCASSFQDRGDYGYTFGSGTRLTVV.

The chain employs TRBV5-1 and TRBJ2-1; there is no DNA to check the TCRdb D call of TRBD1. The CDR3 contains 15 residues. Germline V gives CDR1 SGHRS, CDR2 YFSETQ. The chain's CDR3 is CASSLEGTEYNEQFF.

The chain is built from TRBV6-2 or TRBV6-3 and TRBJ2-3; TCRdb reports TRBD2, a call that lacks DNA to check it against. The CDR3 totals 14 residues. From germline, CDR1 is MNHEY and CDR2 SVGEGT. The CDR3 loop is CASRGLAGAHTQYF.

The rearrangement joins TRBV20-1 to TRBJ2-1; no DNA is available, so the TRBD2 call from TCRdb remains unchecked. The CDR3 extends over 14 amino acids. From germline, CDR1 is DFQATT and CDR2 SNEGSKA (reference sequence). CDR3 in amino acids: CSARGSGVYNEQFF.

The CDR3 protein is CASSPVHSGANVLTF. The chain has TRBV7-9 and TRBJ2-6. This CDR3 comprises 15 residues. Per germline, CDR1 SEHNR and CDR2 FQNEAQ (reference sequence).

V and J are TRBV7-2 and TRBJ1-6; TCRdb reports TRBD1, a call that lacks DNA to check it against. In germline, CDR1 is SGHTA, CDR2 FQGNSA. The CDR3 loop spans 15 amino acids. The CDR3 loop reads CASSSTGSYNSPLHF.

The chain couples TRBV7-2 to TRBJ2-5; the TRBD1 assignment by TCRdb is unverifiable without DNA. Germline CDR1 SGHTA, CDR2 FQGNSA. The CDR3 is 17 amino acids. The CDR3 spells CASSFGTDEAAQETQYF.

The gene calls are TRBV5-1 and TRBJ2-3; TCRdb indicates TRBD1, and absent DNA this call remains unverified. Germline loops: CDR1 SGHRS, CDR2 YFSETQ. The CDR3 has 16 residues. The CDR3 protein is CASSLGTPSGTDTQYF.

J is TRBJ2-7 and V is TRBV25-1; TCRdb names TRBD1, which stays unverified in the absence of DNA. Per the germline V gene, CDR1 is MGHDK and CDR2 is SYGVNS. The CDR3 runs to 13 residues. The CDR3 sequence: CASKGQLTYEQYF.

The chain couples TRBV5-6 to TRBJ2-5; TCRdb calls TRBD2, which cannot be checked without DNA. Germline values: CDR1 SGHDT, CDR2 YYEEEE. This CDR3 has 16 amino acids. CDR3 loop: CASTSHRGAGEETQYF.

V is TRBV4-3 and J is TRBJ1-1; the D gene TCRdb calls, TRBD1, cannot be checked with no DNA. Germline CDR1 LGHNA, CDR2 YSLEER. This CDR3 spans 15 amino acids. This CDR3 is CASSQGGGLNTEAFF.

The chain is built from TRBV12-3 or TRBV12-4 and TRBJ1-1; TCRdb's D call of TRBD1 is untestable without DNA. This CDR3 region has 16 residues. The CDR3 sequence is CASSLALVGGNTEAFF.

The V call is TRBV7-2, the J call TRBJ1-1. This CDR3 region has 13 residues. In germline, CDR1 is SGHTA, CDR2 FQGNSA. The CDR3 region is CASSYYRPHEAFF. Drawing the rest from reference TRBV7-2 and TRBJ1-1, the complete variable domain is GAGVSQSPSNKVTEKGKDVELRCDPISGHTALYWYRQSLGQGLEFLIYFQGNSAPDKSGLPSDRFSAERTGGSVSTLTIQRTQQEDSAVYLCASSYYRPHEAFFGQGTRLTVV.

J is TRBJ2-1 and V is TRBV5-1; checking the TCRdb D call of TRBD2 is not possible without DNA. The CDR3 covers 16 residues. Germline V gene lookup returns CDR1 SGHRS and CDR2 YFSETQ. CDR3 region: CASSLSTSGNYNEQFF. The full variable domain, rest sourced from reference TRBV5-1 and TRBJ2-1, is KAGVTQTPRYLIKTRGQQVTLSCSPISGHRSVSWYQQTPGQGLQFLFEYFSETQRNKGNFPGRFSGRQFSNSRSEMNVSTLELGDSALYLCASSLSTSGNYNEQFFGPGTRLTVL.

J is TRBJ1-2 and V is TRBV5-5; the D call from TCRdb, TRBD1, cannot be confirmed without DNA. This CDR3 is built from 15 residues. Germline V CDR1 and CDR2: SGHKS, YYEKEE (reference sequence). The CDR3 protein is CASSLGDRVVYGYTF. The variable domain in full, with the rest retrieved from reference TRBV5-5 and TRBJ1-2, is DAGVTQSPTHLIKTRGQQVTLRCSPISGHKSVSWYQQVLGQGPQFIFQYYEKEERGRGNFPDRFSARQFPNYSSELNVNALLLGDSALYLCASSLGDRVVYGYTFGSGTRLTVV.

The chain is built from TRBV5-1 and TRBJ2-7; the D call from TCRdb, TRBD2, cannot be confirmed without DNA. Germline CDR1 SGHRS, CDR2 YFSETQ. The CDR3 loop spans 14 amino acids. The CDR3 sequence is CASSPGGGFGEQYF. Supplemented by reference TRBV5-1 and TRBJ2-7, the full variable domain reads KAGVTQTPRYLIKTRGQQVTLSCSPISGHRSVSWYQQTPGQGLQFLFEYFSETQRNKGNFPGRFSGRQFSNSRSEMNVSTLELGDSALYLCASSPGGGFGEQYFGPGTRLTVT.

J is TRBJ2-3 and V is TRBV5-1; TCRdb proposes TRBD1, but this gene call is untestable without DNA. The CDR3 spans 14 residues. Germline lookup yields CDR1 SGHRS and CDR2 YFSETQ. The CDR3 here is CASSSRQYTDTQYF.

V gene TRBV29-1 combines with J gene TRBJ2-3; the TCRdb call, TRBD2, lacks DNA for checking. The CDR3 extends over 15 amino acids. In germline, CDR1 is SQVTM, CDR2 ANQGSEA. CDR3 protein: CSVEGGTSGIDTQYF.

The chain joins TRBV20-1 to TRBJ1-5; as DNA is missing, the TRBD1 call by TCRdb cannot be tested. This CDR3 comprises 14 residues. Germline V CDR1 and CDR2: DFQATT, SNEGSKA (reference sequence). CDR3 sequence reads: CSARSGRENQPQHF.

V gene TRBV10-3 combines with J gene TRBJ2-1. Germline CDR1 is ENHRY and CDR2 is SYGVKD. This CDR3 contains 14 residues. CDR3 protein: CAISESYRDNEQFF.

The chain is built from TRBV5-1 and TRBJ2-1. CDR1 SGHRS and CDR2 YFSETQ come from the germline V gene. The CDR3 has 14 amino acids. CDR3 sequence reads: CASSLRGTYNEQFF.

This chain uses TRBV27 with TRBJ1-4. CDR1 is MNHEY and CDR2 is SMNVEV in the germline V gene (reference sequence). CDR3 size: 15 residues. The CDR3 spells CASRKVAGTNEKLFF. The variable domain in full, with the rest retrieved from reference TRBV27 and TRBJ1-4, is EAQVTQNPRYLITVTGKKLTVTCSQNMNHEYMSWYRQDPGLGLRQIYYSMNVEVTDKGDVPEGYKVSRKEKRNFPLILESPSPNQTSLYFCASRKVAGTNEKLFFGSGTQLSVL.

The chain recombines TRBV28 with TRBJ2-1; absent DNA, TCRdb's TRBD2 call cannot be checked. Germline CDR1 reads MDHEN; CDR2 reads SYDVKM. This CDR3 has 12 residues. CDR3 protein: CASSRTNREQFF.

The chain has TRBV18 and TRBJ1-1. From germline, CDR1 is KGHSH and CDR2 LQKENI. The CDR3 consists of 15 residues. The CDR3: CASSPPGVGGTEAFF.

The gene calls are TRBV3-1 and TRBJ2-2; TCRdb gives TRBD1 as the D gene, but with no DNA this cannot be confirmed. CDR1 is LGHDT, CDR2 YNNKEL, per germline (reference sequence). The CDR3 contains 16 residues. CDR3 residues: CASSQPRTGLTGELFF.

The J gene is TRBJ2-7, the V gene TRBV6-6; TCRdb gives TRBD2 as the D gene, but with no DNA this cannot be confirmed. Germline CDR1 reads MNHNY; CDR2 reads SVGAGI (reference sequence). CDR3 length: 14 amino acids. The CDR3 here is CASSIGQRAYEQYF.

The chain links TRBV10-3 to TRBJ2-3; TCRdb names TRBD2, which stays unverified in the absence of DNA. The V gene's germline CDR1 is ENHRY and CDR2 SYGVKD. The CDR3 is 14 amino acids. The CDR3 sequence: CAISEAGGTDTQYF.

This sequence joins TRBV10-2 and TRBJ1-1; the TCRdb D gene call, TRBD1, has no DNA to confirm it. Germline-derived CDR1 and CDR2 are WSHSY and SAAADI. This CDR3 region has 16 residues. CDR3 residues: CASSEEGRTLNTEAFF.

CDR3 loop: CASSHPTGVRNTEAFF. The chain joins TRBV3-1 to TRBJ1-1; TCRdb's assignment of TRBD1 cannot be checked, as there is no DNA. Germline-derived CDR1 and CDR2 are LGHDT and YNNKEL (reference sequence). CDR3 length equals 16 residues.

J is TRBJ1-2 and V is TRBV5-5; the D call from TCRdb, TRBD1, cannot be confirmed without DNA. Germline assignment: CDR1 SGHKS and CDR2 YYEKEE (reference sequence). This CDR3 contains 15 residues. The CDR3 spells CASSLEAGLGYGYTF.